This passage covers 5 T cell receptor beta chains from one sample sequenced in a study of OX40 agonist ivuxolimab in advanced cancers. Produced via immunoSEQ multiplex PCR; TCRdb's table is partial and in-frame only. The sample lists more than 80,000 clones, 85% to 95% seen once, with about 2.4% in the top ten. The material was CD4+ or CD8+ T cells sorted from blood, obtained in a trial of the OX40 agonist ivuxolimab. These receptors all come from an adult with an advanced solid tumor such as melanoma, head and neck, liver or kidney cancer.

In DNA, the CDR3 is TGTGCCAGCGTTACCAGACAAAGTCGGGCCAACGTCCTGACTTTC. As protein: CASVTRQSRANVLTF. The gene calls are TRBV5-4 and TRBJ2-6, with D unresolved. CDR1 SGHNT and CDR2 YYREEE come from the germline V gene (reference sequence). V was shortened by 7 bases and J by 5 bases, with 16 bases between the two germline ends. CDR3 size: 15 residues. The full variable domain, in which reference TRBV5-4 and TRBJ2-6 provide the parts outside the CDR3, is ETGVTQSPTHLIKTRGQQVTLRCSSQSGHNTVSWYQQALGQGPQFIFQYYREEENGRGNFPPRFSGLQFPNYSSELNVNALELDDSALYLCASVTRQSRANVLTFGAGSRLTVL.

This clone was counted a single time. The chain carries TRBV19 and TRBJ1-1, with D perhaps TRBD1 (5 bases). CDR1 and CDR2 (germline): LNHDA, SQIVND (reference sequence). Trimming left V 5 bases short and J 5 bases short, with 12 bases between. The CDR3 runs to 13 residues. The CDR3 is CASSWAGNTEAFF. The CDR3 nucleotides are TGTGCCAGTAGTTGGGCAGGGAATACTGAAGCTTTCTTT.

The chain couples TRBV5-6 to TRBJ2-4; D not certain. CDR1 and CDR2 (germline): SGHDT, YYEEEE. With 0 bases removed from V and 9 bases from J, the gap between germline ends came to 10 bases. This CDR3 is built from 13 residues. The CDR3 region is CASSLGRVIIQYF. DNA of the CDR3: TGTGCCAGCAGCTTGGGTCGGGTAATCATTCAGTACTTC.

This chain connects TRBV27 to TRBJ1-2; TRBD1 aligns across 10 bases. Trimming removed 0 bases from V and 6 bases from J; junction bases left unmatched: 7. This CDR3 region has 16 residues. In germline, CDR1 is MNHEY, CDR2 SMNVEV (reference sequence). The CDR3 here is CASSLSTGTGVDGYTF. CDR3 nucleotides: TGTGCCAGCAGTTTATCGACCGGGACAGGGGTGGATGGCTACACCTTC.

The chain combines TRBV9 with TRBJ1-4; 7 bases map to TRBD1. CDR3 length: 15 amino acids. Losses at the gene ends were 0 bases for V and 6 bases for J; bases not matched to a gene: 5. Germline loops: CDR1 SGDLS, CDR2 YYNGEE. The CDR3 protein is CASSVGGQKDEKLFF. The DNA for the CDR3 is TGTGCCAGCAGCGTAGGGGGACAGAAGGATGAAAAACTGTTTTTT.